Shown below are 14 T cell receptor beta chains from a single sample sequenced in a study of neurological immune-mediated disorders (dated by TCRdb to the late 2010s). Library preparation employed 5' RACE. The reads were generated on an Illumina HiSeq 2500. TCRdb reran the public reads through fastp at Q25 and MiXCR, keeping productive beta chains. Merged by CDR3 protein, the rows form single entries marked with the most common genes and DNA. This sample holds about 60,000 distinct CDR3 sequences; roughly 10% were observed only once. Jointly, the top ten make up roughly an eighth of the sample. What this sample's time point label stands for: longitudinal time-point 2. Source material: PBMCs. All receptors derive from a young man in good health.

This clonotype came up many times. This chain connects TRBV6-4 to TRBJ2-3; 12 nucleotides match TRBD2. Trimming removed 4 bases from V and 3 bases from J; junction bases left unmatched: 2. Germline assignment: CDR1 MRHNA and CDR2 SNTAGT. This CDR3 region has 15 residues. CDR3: CASSVTSGSTDTQYF. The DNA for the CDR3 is TGTGCCAGCAGTGTGACTAGCGGGAGTACAGATACGCAGTATTTT.

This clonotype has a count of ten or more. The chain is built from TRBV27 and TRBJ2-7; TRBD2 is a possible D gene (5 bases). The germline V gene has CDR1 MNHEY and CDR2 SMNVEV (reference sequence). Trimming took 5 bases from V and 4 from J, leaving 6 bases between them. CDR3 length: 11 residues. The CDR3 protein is CASSGGYEQYF. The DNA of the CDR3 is TGTGCCAGCAGTGGAGGTTACGAGCAGTACTTC.

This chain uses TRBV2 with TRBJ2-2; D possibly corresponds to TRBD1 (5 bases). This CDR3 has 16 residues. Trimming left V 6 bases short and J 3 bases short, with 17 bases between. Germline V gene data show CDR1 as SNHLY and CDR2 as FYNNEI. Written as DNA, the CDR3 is TGTGCCAGCAGGTTGACAGCGCTCACCCACACCGGGGAGCTGTTTTTT. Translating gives CASRLTALTHTGELFF.

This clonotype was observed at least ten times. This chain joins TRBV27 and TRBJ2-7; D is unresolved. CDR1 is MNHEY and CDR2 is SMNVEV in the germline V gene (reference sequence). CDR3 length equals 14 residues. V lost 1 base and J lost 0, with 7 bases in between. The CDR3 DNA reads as TGTGCCAGCAGTTTATACCCAGCCTCCTACGAGCAGTACTTC. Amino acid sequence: CASSLYPASYEQYF.

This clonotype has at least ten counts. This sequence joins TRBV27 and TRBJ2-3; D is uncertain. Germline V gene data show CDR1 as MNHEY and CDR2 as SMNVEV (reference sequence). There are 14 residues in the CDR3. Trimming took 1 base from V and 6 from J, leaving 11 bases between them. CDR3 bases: TGTGCCAGCAGTTTATTTGGCGGTTCCGATACGCAGTATTTT. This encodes CASSLFGGSDTQYF.

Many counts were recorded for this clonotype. The CDR3 DNA reads as TGTGCCAGCAGTTCCGAGGACAGGGGACATAATTCACCCCTCCACTTT. Its protein product is CASSSEDRGHNSPLHF. This chain connects TRBV28 to TRBJ1-6; 9 positions match TRBD1. The J segment lost 5 bases and the V segment lost 4 bases, leaving 6 bases of the junction unmatched. CDR1 is MDHEN, CDR2 SYDVKM, per germline. The CDR3 extends over 16 amino acids.

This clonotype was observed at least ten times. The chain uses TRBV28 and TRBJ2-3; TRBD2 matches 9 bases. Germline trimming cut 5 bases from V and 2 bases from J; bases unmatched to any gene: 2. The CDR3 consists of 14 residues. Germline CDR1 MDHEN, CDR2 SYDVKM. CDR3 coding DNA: TGTGCCAGCAGTCGACTAGCGGTCACAGATACGCAGTATTTT. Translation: CASSRLAVTDTQYF.

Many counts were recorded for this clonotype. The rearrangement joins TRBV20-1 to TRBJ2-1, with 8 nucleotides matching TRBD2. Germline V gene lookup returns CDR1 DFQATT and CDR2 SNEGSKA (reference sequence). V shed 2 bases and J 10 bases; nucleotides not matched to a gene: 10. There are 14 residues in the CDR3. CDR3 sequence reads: CSARPGLEINEQFF. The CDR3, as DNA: TGCAGTGCTAGACCGGGACTAGAGATCAACGAGCAGTTCTTC.

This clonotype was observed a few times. The DNA for the CDR3 is TGTGCCAGCAGTGTCGCGCCCGGGGAGCTGTTTTTT. It is translated as CASSVAPGELFF. This chain links TRBV25-1 with TRBJ2-2, with D unresolved. Germline assignment: CDR1 MGHDK and CDR2 SYGVNS. The germline V and J ends were trimmed by 4 bases and 6 bases, with 6 bases remaining between them. This CDR3 comprises 12 residues.

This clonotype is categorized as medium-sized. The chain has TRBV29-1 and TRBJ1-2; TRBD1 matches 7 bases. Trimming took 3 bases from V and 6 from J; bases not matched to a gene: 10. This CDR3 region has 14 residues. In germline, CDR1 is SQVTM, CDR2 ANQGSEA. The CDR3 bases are TGCAGCGTTGACTTAACAGGGGTCGGGGATGGCTACACCTTC. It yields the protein CSVDLTGVGDGYTF.

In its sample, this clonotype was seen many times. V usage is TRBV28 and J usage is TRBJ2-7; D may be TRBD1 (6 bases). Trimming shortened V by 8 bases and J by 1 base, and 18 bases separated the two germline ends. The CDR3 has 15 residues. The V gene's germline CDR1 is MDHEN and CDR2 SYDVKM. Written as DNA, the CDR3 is TGTGCCAGCGTATCAGGGGCTACTTCATCCTACGAGCAGTACTTC. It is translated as CASVSGATSSYEQYF.

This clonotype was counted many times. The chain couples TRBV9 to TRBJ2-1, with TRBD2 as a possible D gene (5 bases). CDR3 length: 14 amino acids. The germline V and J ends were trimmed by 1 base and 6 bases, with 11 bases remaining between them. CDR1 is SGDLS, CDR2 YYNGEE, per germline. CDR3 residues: CASSVFGEGNEQFF. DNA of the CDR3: TGTGCCAGCAGCGTATTTGGTGAGGGCAATGAGCAGTTCTTC. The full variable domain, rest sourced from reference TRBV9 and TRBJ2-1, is DSGVTQTPKHLITATGQRVTLRCSPRSGDLSVYWYQQSLDQGLQFLIQYYNGEERAKGNILERFSAQQFPDLHSELNLSSLELGDSALYFCASSVFGEGNEQFFGPGTRLTVL.

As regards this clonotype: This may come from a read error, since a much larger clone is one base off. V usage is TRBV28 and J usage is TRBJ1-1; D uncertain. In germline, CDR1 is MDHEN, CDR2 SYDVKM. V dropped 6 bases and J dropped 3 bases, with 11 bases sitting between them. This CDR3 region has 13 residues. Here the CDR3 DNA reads TGTGCCAGCAGGACTCCGGGGTACACTGAAGCTTTCTTT. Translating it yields CASRTPGYTEAFF.

The CDR3 region has the DNA TGCGCCAGCAGCTTGACGCCCGGGATGAACACTGAAGCTTTCTTT. Amino acid sequence: CASSLTPGMNTEAFF. The chain is built from TRBV5-1 and TRBJ1-1; D not resolved. The CDR3 runs to 15 residues. From germline, CDR1 is SGHRS and CDR2 YFSETQ. Trimming cost V 1 base and J 0 bases, with 10 bases left between them.